This TCR beta chain was observed in a study of CD8 T cells in Susac syndrome. From blood CD8+ and CD4+ T cells, the TCR beta chain was sequenced. The multiple sclerosis control cohort comprised treatment-naive individuals presenting with stable or active relapsing-remitting disease. Negative isolation was applied to CD8+ and CD4+ T cells, and FACS enrichment was applied to TEMRA cells. This CDR3 region has 15 residues. CDR1 and CDR2 from the germline V gene are MDHEN and SYDVKM. The V end was cut by 5 bases, the J end by 4 bases, with 18 bases between. Reverse transcription of about 0.5 to 1 ug RNA used random hexamers. The method of amplification for TCR beta CDR3 was immunoSEQ multiplex PCR, covering 54 Vbeta and 13 Jbeta. From the immunoSEQ multiplex PCR reads, TCRdb called clonotypes with MiXCR, one entry per CDR3 protein. The sample records 250,000 to 300,000 distinct CDR3 sequences, around 85% being singletons.

This chain connects TRBV28 to TRBJ2-7; D unresolved. Sequenced sample: CD8+ T cells from PBMCs. This TCR derives from a human donor with multiple sclerosis. CDR3 in DNA: TGTGCCAGCAGTCTCCCAAGGGATGATGTATACGAGCAGTACTTC. Translation: CASSLPRDDVYEQYF.